This TCR beta chain was captured in a study of blood T cell repertoires in COVID-19. Background on the study: Collection of acute and convalescent COVID-19 samples took place in the United States, Italy and Spain. T cells, B-cell-depleted T cells, or PBMCs provided the cDNA or gDNA that served as material.

In the source study's methods: Amplification from reference gene primers served as the basis for estimated nucleated cell counts. Libraries were prepared by immunoSEQ multiplex PCR; TCRdb keeps only in-frame clonotypes and omits some of them. V and J calls and clone size are those listed in that table; D and trimming were worked out from the DNA. The repertoire holds 250,000 to 350,000 clones, under 90% seen once, with approximately 0.94% in the top ten. The V and J ends lost 11 bases and 7 bases, in that order; junction bases with no gene match: 8. The CDR3 is 14 residues long. Germline loops: CDR1 SNHLY, CDR2 FYNNEI.

The sample was peripheral blood. This clonotype was obtained from a middle-aged woman who had recovered from COVID-19. The chain employs TRBV2 and TRBJ2-6; 10 bases agree with TRBD1. CDR3 amino acids: CAAGQGNGANVLTF. CDR3 sequence (DNA): TGTGCCGCGGGACAGGGGAACGGTGCCAACGTCCTGACTTTC.